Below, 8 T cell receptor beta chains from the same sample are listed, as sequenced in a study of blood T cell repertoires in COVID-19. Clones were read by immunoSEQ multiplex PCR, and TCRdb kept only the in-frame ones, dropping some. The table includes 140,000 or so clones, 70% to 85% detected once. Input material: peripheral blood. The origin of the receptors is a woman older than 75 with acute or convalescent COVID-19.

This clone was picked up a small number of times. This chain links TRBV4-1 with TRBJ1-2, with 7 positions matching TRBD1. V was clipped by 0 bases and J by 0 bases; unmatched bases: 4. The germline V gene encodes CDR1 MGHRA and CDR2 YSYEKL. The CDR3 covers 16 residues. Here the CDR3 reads CASSQEWTGANYGYTF. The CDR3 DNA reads TGCGCCAGCAGCCAAGAATGGACAGGAGCTAACTATGGCTACACCTTC.

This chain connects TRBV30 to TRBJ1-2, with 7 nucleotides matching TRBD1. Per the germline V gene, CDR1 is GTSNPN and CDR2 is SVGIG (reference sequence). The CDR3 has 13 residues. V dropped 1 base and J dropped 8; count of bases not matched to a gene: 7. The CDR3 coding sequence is TGTGCCTGGAGTGGAGACAGGGCTGACGGCTACACCTTC. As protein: CAWSGDRADGYTF.

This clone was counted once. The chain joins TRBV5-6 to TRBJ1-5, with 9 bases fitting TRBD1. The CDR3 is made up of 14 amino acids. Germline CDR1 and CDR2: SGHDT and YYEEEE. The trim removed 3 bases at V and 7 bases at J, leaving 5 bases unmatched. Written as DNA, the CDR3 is TGTGCCAGCAGCTCGGACAGGGGCGGACAGCCCCAGCATTTT. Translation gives CASSSDRGGQPQHF.

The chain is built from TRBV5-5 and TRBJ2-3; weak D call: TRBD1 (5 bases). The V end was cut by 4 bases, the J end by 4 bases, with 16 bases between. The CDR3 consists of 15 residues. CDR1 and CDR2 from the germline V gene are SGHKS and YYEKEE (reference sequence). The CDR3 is CASSHPRRVPDTQYF. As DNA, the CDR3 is TGTGCCAGCAGCCACCCCCGCAGGGTCCCAGATACGCAGTATTTT.

The CDR3 DNA sequence: TGTGCCACCAGCAGAGATCTAGCGGGGACCAGCACAGATACGCAGTATTTT. Protein product: CATSRDLAGTSTDTQYF. The chain is built from TRBV15 and TRBJ2-3, with 9 bases that match TRBD2. The germline gives CDR1 LNHNV, CDR2 YYDKDF (reference sequence). There are 17 residues in the CDR3. V was clipped by 0 bases and J by 0 bases; unmatched bases: 4.

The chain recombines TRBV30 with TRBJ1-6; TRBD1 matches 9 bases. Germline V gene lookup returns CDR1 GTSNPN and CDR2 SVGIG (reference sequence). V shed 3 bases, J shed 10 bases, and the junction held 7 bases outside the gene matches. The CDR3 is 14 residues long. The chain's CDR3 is CAWRGGQGGSPLHF. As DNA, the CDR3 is TGTGCCTGGAGGGGGGGACAGGGCGGATCACCCCTCCACTTT.

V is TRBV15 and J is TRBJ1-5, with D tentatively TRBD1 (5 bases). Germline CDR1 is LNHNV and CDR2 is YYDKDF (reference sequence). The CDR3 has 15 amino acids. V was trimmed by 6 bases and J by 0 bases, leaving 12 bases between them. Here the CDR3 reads CATRGGFYSNQPQHF. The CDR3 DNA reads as TGTGCCACCAGGGGGGGTTTCTATAGCAATCAGCCCCAGCATTTT.

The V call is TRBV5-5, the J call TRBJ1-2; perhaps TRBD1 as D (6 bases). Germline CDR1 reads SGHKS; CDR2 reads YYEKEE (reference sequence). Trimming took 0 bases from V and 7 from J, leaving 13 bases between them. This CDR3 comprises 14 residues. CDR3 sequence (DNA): TGTGCCAGCAGCTTGGAGGTTCGGGGGGCTGGCTACACCTTC. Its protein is CASSLEVRGAGYTF. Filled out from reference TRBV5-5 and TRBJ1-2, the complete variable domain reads DAGVTQSPTHLIKTRGQQVTLRCSPISGHKSVSWYQQVLGQGPQFIFQYYEKEERGRGNFPDRFSARQFPNYSSELNVNALLLGDSALYLCASSLEVRGAGYTFGSGTRLTVV.